The next 21 T cell receptor beta chains were all read from a single sample in a study of OX40 agonist ivuxolimab in advanced cancers. Clones were sequenced by immunoSEQ multiplex PCR, and TCRdb holds only the in-frame ones, with some missing. The sample comprises roughly 32,000 clones, around 90% of which are singletons, and around 4% rests with the top ten. The specimen was CD4+ or CD8+ T cells sorted from blood, collected in a trial of the OX40 agonist ivuxolimab. The receptors stem from an adult with an advanced solid tumor such as melanoma, head and neck, liver or kidney cancer.

CDR3 amino acids: CAALSRRNTIYF. CDR3 nucleotide sequence: TGTGCCGCGCTGAGTCGGAGAAACACCATATATTTT. The chain is built from TRBV28 and TRBJ1-3, with no clear D. Trimming left V 11 bases short and J 5 bases short, with 13 bases between. This CDR3 has 12 residues. CDR1 MDHEN and CDR2 SYDVKM come from the germline V gene.

This chain connects TRBV11-3 to TRBJ2-3; TRBD2 aligns across 10 bases. This CDR3 has 14 amino acids. V lost 5 bases, J lost 3 bases, and 2 bases stayed unmatched. CDR1 is SGHNT, CDR2 YENEEA, per germline. CDR3 amino acids: CASSPGLATDTQYF. The CDR3 DNA follows: TGTGCCAGCAGCCCGGGACTAGCGACAGATACGCAGTATTTT.

The V and J genes are TRBV5-1 and TRBJ2-5; 7 bases are shared with TRBD2. CDR1 is SGHRS, CDR2 YFSETQ, per germline. V gave up 3 bases and J gave up 5 bases; unmatched junction bases: 16. The CDR3 spans 17 residues. CDR3 in DNA: TGCGCCAGCAGCTCGAGGGAGGGAGGACCTTCTTCCGAGACCCAGTACTTC. This sequence encodes CASSSREGGPSSETQYF.

V gene TRBV6-1 combines with J gene TRBJ1-2; 9 bases agree with TRBD1. The germline V gene encodes CDR1 MNHNS and CDR2 SASEGT. CDR3 length: 14 amino acids. V lost 8 bases and J lost 3; bases outside the gene matches: 7. The DNA for the CDR3 is TGTGCCAGCCTACAGGGGGCGATCGACTATGGCTACACCTTC. Translation: CASLQGAIDYGYTF.

The chain joins TRBV4-3 to TRBJ2-2; D is undetermined. Germline assignment: CDR1 LGHNA and CDR2 YSLEER. This CDR3 is 13 amino acids long. Trimming shortened V by 2 bases and J by 3 bases, and 4 bases separated the two germline ends. The CDR3 coding sequence is TGCGCCAGCAGCCAAAAATACACCGGGGAGCTGTTTTTT. Amino acids: CASSQKYTGELFF.

The chain combines TRBV6-5 with TRBJ2-7, with 9 bases aligning to TRBD1. CDR1 is MNHEY and CDR2 is SVGAGI in the germline V gene. V lost 4 bases and J lost 4; bases outside the gene matches: 2. The CDR3 runs to 13 residues. The CDR3 spells CASSLGQGYEQYF. In DNA form, the CDR3 reads TGTGCCAGCAGTTTAGGACAGGGGTACGAGCAGTACTTC.

The V gene is TRBV19, the J gene TRBJ2-1; D unclear. Between the trimmed V and J ends, which lost 1 base and 7 bases, there was a span of 8 bases. The germline CDR1 and CDR2 sequences are LNHDA and SQIVND (reference sequence). The CDR3 has 13 residues. The CDR3 nucleotides read TGTGCCAGTAGTATAGGGATTGAGAATGAGCAGTTCTTC. It is translated as CASSIGIENEQFF.

The chain carries TRBV11-2 and TRBJ2-7; D is unresolved. V was shortened by 3 bases and J by 2 bases, with 11 bases between the two germline ends. This CDR3 has 14 amino acids. From germline, CDR1 is SGHAT and CDR2 FQNNGV. The CDR3 reads CASSLGSVTYEQYF. The CDR3 DNA reads as TGTGCCAGCAGCTTGGGGTCAGTGACCTACGAGCAGTACTTC.

This clone has just one count. The chain links TRBV5-1 to TRBJ1-6; 9 nucleotides agree with TRBD1. In germline, CDR1 is SGHRS, CDR2 YFSETQ. V shed 0 bases, J shed 10 bases, and the junction held 11 bases outside the gene matches. The CDR3 has 17 residues. Written as DNA, the CDR3 is TGCGCCAGCAGCTTGGACGGGCCGGGACAGGGAGGCTCACCCCTCCACTTT. Protein product: CASSLDGPGQGGSPLHF.

This chain joins TRBV25-1 and TRBJ2-3, with a weak D call TRBD2 (6 bases). CDR1 is MGHDK, CDR2 SYGVNS, per germline. The CDR3 is 16 residues long. V lost 1 base and J lost 0, with 11 bases in between. CDR3 sequence reads: CASSEWGGTSTDTQYF. CDR3 DNA sequence: TGTGCCAGCAGTGAATGGGGCGGGACCAGCACAGATACGCAGTATTTT.

The chain recombines TRBV7-9 with TRBJ2-3; 11 bases agree with TRBD1. CDR3 length equals 16 residues. After removal of 5 bases from V and 2 bases from J, the junction contained 6 bases not matched to a gene. The germline V gene encodes CDR1 SEHNR and CDR2 FQNEAQ (reference sequence). CDR3 sequence reads: CASSRTGGRFTDTQYF. The DNA for the CDR3 is TGTGCCAGCAGCCGGACAGGGGGCCGGTTCACAGATACGCAGTATTTT.

The chain uses TRBV28 and TRBJ1-2; the D gene is possibly TRBD1 (5 bases). V lost 6 bases and J lost 4, with 18 bases in between. The CDR3 is 15 amino acids. CDR1 is MDHEN, CDR2 SYDVKM, per germline. The CDR3 sequence: CASRHGDSSSYGYTF. CDR3 DNA: TGTGCCAGCAGACACGGCGACAGCAGCAGCTATGGCTACACCTTC.

V gene TRBV4-1 combines with J gene TRBJ2-3, with D perhaps matching TRBD2 (6 bases). CDR1 and CDR2 (germline): MGHRA, YSYEKL. This CDR3 is 17 amino acids long. Trimming removed 1 base from V and 6 bases from J, with 20 bases in between. The CDR3 nucleotides read TGCGCCAGCAGCCAAGTGACGGGAACGGGAGCGGGTGATACGCAGTATTTT. Amino acids: CASSQVTGTGAGDTQYF.

The chain uses TRBV14 and TRBJ2-1; no clear D. The germline V and J ends were trimmed by 0 bases and 8 bases, with 8 bases remaining between them. CDR3 length equals 13 residues. In germline, CDR1 is SGHDN, CDR2 FVKESK. The CDR3 DNA is TGTGCCAGCAGCCAAGAGGTTGTGGATGAGCAGTTCTTC. Protein: CASSQEVVDEQFF. Full variable domain (rest looked up from reference TRBV14 and TRBJ2-1): EAGVTQFPSHSVIEKGQTVTLRCDPISGHDNLYWYRRVMGKEIKFLLHFVKESKQDESGMPNNRFLAERTGGTYSTLKVQPAELEDSGVYFCASSQEVVDEQFFGPGTRLTVL.

The rearrangement links TRBV19 to TRBJ2-1, with 11 nucleotides matching TRBD2. The CDR3 has 15 amino acids. Germline-derived CDR1 and CDR2 are LNHDA and SQIVND (reference sequence). With 5 bases clipped from V and 5 bases from J, the junction kept 5 bases outside the gene matches. The CDR3: CASSPRTSGHNEQFF. The CDR3 nucleotides are TGTGCCAGTAGTCCCCGGACTAGCGGGCACAATGAGCAGTTCTTC. Together with reference TRBV19 and TRBJ2-1, the CDR3 gives the full variable domain: DGGITQSPKYLFRKEGQNVTLSCEQNLNHDAMYWYRQDPGQGLRLIYYSQIVNDFQKGDIAEGYSVSREKKESFPLTVTSAQKNPTAFYLCASSPRTSGHNEQFFGPGTRLTVL.

The J gene is TRBJ2-3, the V gene TRBV19, with 9 bases identical to TRBD1. Germline CDR1 LNHDA, CDR2 SQIVND (reference sequence). The CDR3 extends over 14 amino acids. Trimming took 5 bases from V and 6 from J; bases not matched to a gene: 6. CDR3 coding DNA: TGTGCCAGTAGTTTAACAGGGGGCCCCGATACGCAGTATTTT. Residues: CASSLTGGPDTQYF.

This clone was observed once. The chain combines TRBV12-5 with TRBJ1-4, with a possible D match to TRBD1 (5 bases). This CDR3 is 13 amino acids long. Trimming shortened V by 6 bases and J by 7 bases, and 12 bases separated the two germline ends. The germline V gene has CDR1 LGHNT and CDR2 FRNRAP. CDR3 protein: CASGTTGIEKLFF. The DNA of the CDR3 is TGTGCTAGTGGGACCACAGGTATTGAAAAACTGTTTTTT.

The gene calls are TRBV7-2 and TRBJ2-6, with 10 bases matching TRBD2. Germline trimming cut 5 bases from V and 10 bases from J; bases unmatched to any gene: 5. Germline values: CDR1 SGHTA, CDR2 FQGNSA. The CDR3 runs to 14 residues. In DNA form, the CDR3 reads TGTGCCAGCAGCCGGACTAGCGGCGGAAACGTCCTGACTTTC. This encodes CASSRTSGGNVLTF.

The chain is built from TRBV19 and TRBJ2-1, with TRBD1 matching over 9 bases. Germline CDR1 reads LNHDA; CDR2 reads SQIVND (reference sequence). V trimming: 3 bases; J trimming: 8 bases; junction bases outside the gene matches: 5. The CDR3 has 14 residues. In DNA form, the CDR3 reads TGTGCCAGTAGTATCCGACAGGGGGTTTATGAGCAGTTCTTC. Its translation: CASSIRQGVYEQFF.

The rearrangement uses TRBV6-5 and TRBJ2-3, with D maybe TRBD2 (5 bases). Trimming took 5 bases from V and 2 from J, leaving 8 bases between them. The germline gives CDR1 MNHEY, CDR2 SVGAGI. The CDR3 consists of 13 residues. DNA of the CDR3: TGTGCCAGCAGTAGCGGCTCCACAGATACGCAGTATTTT. Translated: CASSSGSTDTQYF.

V usage is TRBV7-8 and J usage is TRBJ1-5; 7 nucleotides match TRBD1. The germline gives CDR1 SGHVS, CDR2 FQNEAQ. The junction had 9 bases not matched to a gene; V was cut back by 5 bases and J by 2 bases. This CDR3 region has 16 residues. The CDR3 reads CASSPSTGTGNQPQHF. CDR3 coding DNA: TGTGCCAGCAGCCCCAGTACCGGGACAGGCAATCAGCCCCAGCATTTT.